These 30 T cell receptor beta chains were sequenced from one sample in a study of liver allograft versus peripheral blood T cells. Study in general: Comparative analysis was performed on T cell receptor repertoires from transplanted livers and from recipients' peripheral blood.

TCRdb reprocessed the reads via MiXCR and lists one record per CDR3 protein. Among some 2,700 distinct CDR3 sequences, about 16% were seen once, and the ten largest hold 20% to 25%. The receptors stem from a human patient who had a liver transplant. Some T cells may have originated in the graft donor.

This clonotype has a handful of counts. The rearrangement links TRBV5-6 to TRBJ1-1; tentative D call: TRBD1 (5 bases). Germline V lookup: CDR1 SGHDT, CDR2 YYEEEE. The CDR3 is 15 amino acids. The V end was cut by 3 bases, the J end by 5 bases, with 17 bases between. As DNA, the CDR3 is TGTGCCAGCAGCTGGTCCAGGGATTTGATAACTGAAGCTTTCTTT. It codes for CASSWSRDLITEAFF.

This clonotype has ten or more counts. This chain links TRBV27 with TRBJ1-1; perhaps TRBD1 as D (5 bases). Trimming pared 5 bases from V and 1 base from J, leaving 11 bases between. CDR1 is MNHEY, CDR2 SMNVEV, per germline (reference sequence). The CDR3 has 14 amino acids. The CDR3 sequence: CASSLRGGNTEAFF. The CDR3 bases are TGTGCCAGCAGTCTCCGGGGGGGGAACACTGAAGCTTTCTTT.

Within the sample, this clonotype is medium-sized. The chain uses TRBV27 and TRBJ2-1, with a possible D match to TRBD1 (6 bases). Germline V gene lookup returns CDR1 MNHEY and CDR2 SMNVEV (reference sequence). The CDR3 loop spans 15 amino acids. The V end lost 0 bases, the J end lost 4 bases, and 10 bases lay between the germline ends. CDR3 loop: CASSLSAGAYNEQFF. Written as DNA, the CDR3 is TGTGCCAGCAGTTTATCGGCAGGGGCTTACAATGAGCAGTTCTTC.

This clonotype has just a few counts. This chain connects TRBV12-3 or TRBV12-4 to TRBJ1-5; D unclear. V gave up 1 base and J gave up 6 bases, with 4 bases separating them. This CDR3 contains 12 residues. CDR3 protein: CASSLGSQPQHF. As DNA, the CDR3 is TGTGCCAGCAGTTTAGGGTCTCAGCCCCAGCATTTT.

This clonotype showed up many times. The rearrangement joins TRBV19 to TRBJ2-5, with D tentatively TRBD1 (7 bases). V was shortened by 2 bases and J by 5 bases, with 15 bases between the two germline ends. CDR3 length equals 15 residues. CDR1 and CDR2 from the germline V gene are LNHDA and SQIVND (reference sequence). The CDR3 DNA is TGTGCCAGTAGTATATTTGGCAGGGGGGAGGAGACCCAGTACTTC. It codes for CASSIFGRGEETQYF.

By share of the sample, this clonotype is medium-sized (0.01 to 0.1%). The chain is built from TRBV7-6 and TRBJ1-2; D gene uncertain. The germline CDR1 and CDR2 sequences are SGHVS and FNYEAQ. The CDR3 runs to 13 residues. Between the trimmed V and J ends, which lost 5 bases and 8 bases, there was a span of 15 bases. The CDR3 sequence is CASSTGPQGGYTF. The CDR3 DNA follows: TGTGCCAGCAGCACCGGGCCCCAAGGAGGCTACACCTTC.

Comments on this clonotype: With a much larger clone just one base away, this may be a read error. CDR3 in amino acids: CASSYSNNQPEHF. The DNA for the CDR3 is TGTGCCAGCAGTTACAGTAACAATCAGCCCGAGCATTTT. This chain uses TRBV27 with TRBJ1-5; no clear D. CDR3 length equals 13 residues. CDR1 and CDR2 (germline): MNHEY, SMNVEV (reference sequence).

Judged by abundance, this clonotype is medium-sized. The chain joins TRBV6-5 to TRBJ1-4; D uncertain. Germline V lookup: CDR1 MNHEY, CDR2 SVGAGI. This CDR3 spans 14 amino acids. V lost 2 bases to trimming and J lost 7 bases, with 11 bases between them. In DNA, the CDR3 is TGTGCCAGCAGTTACAACCTCGTGGGTGAAAAACTGTTTTTT. This codes for CASSYNLVGEKLFF.

The CDR3 loop reads CASSDRLQGYNEQFF. DNA of the CDR3: TGCGCCAGCAGTGATCGGCTACAAGGTTACAATGAGCAGTTCTTC. The chain links TRBV10-1 to TRBJ2-1; no clear D. The V end was cut by 3 bases, the J end by 4 bases, with 13 bases between. In germline, CDR1 is WNHNN, CDR2 SYGVQD (reference sequence). The CDR3 runs to 15 residues.

By sample share, this clonotype is medium-sized. CDR3 residues: CASSIEGTAAKNIQYF. The DNA of the CDR3 is TGTGCCAGTAGTATAGAGGGGACAGCAGCCAAAAACATTCAGTACTTC. This chain uses TRBV19 with TRBJ2-4; TRBD1 matches 7 bases. Per germline, CDR1 LNHDA and CDR2 SQIVND (reference sequence). Trimming removed 0 bases from V and 0 bases from J; junction bases left unmatched: 2. The CDR3 has 16 amino acids.

This clonotype was detected many times. The chain recombines TRBV9 with TRBJ2-3; tentative D call: TRBD2 (7 bases). The CDR3 extends over 15 amino acids. Germline CDR1 and CDR2: SGDLS and YYNGEE. The V and J ends lost 2 bases and 5 bases respectively, with 15 bases between them. The CDR3 is CASSVSGGPVDTQYF. CDR3 in DNA: TGTGCCAGCAGCGTTTCGGGGGGCCCGGTAGATACGCAGTATTTT.

To note about this clonotype: This could be a read error, since a much larger clone is one nucleotide away. The chain employs TRBV5-6 and TRBJ1-4; no clear D gene. This CDR3 contains 14 residues. V lost 1 base, J lost 2 bases, and 6 bases lay in between. The V gene's germline CDR1 is SGHDT and CDR2 YYEEEE. The DNA for the CDR3 is TGTGCCAGCAGCTTGCGCAGGACTAATGAAAAACTGTTTTTT. Its protein is CASSLRRTNEKLFF.

This clonotype has ten or more counts. CDR3 region: CASSSWDRGTNYGYTF. Written as DNA, the CDR3 is TGTGCCAGCAGCTCATGGGACAGGGGGACCAACTATGGCTACACCTTC. The V and J genes are TRBV5-6 and TRBJ1-2; TRBD1 matches at 11 bases. Trimming removed 3 bases from V and 2 bases from J; junction bases left unmatched: 6. Germline lookup yields CDR1 SGHDT and CDR2 YYEEEE. There are 16 residues in the CDR3.

This clonotype is labeled medium-sized (0.01 to 0.1%). This sequence joins TRBV27 and TRBJ2-1, with TRBD2 identical over 7 bases. The germline V gene encodes CDR1 MNHEY and CDR2 SMNVEV (reference sequence). The CDR3 extends over 13 amino acids. The V gene end was trimmed by 10 bases and the J gene end by 5 bases; junction bases not matched to a gene: 8. In DNA form, the CDR3 reads TGTGCCACCAATGGGGGGGGGAACAATGAGCAGTTCTTC. It encodes CATNGGGNNEQFF.

This clonotype was counted ten times or more. The rearrangement uses TRBV27 and TRBJ2-7; unclear D gene. V gave up 6 bases and J gave up 6 bases, with 12 bases separating them. The CDR3 has 12 amino acids. CDR1 and CDR2 (germline): MNHEY, SMNVEV (reference sequence). The CDR3 loop reads CASSPVIGEQYF. CDR3 nucleotide sequence: TGTGCCAGCAGCCCGGTAATTGGCGAGCAGTACTTC.

This clonotype has just one count. The chain uses TRBV14 and TRBJ2-7, with a weak D call TRBD2 (5 bases). This CDR3 is 14 amino acids long. V was pared by 2 bases and J by 3 bases, with 11 bases between. Germline V CDR1 and CDR2: SGHDN, FVKESK. CDR3 sequence: CASSQRETGYEQYF. The CDR3 DNA reads TGTGCCAGCAGCCAAAGGGAGACTGGCTACGAGCAGTACTTC.

By its share, this clonotype is medium-sized (0.01 to 0.1%). The chain links TRBV27 to TRBJ1-2, with a possible D match to TRBD1 (5 bases). Looked up from germline, CDR1 is MNHEY and CDR2 is SMNVEV (reference sequence). Trimming removed 3 bases at V and 2 bases at J, with 7 bases between. The CDR3 runs 13 residues. The CDR3 here is CASSLQGNYGYTF. For the CDR3, the DNA is TGTGCCAGCAGTTTGCAGGGCAACTATGGCTACACCTTC.

This clonotype is categorized as medium-sized (0.01 to 0.1%). The chain is built from TRBV6-2 or TRBV6-3 and TRBJ1-2; D is possibly TRBD1 (6 bases). The CDR3 has 12 residues. With 10 bases removed from V and 3 bases from J, the gap between germline ends came to 12 bases. Germline-derived CDR1 and CDR2 are MNHEY and SVGEGT. The CDR3, as DNA: TGTGCCATCCTCACAGGGCACTATGGCTACACCTTC. It specifies CAILTGHYGYTF.

In regard to this clonotype: This sequence is one base from a far larger clone and is likely a read error. The chain joins TRBV27 to TRBJ2-2, with 7 bases lining up with TRBD1. The CDR3 is made up of 12 amino acids. J lost 13 bases, V lost 5 bases, and 7 bases had no gene match. CDR1 and CDR2 from the germline V gene are MNHEY and SMNVEV (reference sequence). The CDR3 region has the DNA TGTGCCAGCAGTAAGACAGGGAGAAGGCTGTTTTTT. Its protein product is CASSKTGRRLFF.

This clonotype is labeled medium-sized (0.01 to 0.1%). V gene TRBV9 combines with J gene TRBJ1-1; D is undetermined. The CDR3 has 15 residues. V lost 2 bases to trimming and J lost 0 bases, with 11 bases between them. Germline V gene lookup returns CDR1 SGDLS and CDR2 YYNGEE. The CDR3 nucleotides are TGTGCCAGCAGCGTTGGGTCAGAAATGAACACTGAAGCTTTCTTT. Amino acids: CASSVGSEMNTEAFF.

This clonotype was counted between two and nine times. The gene calls are TRBV20-1 and TRBJ2-7, with TRBD1 as a possible D gene (5 bases). Germline V CDR1 and CDR2: DFQATT, SNEGSKA (reference sequence). V was cut by 6 bases and J by 7 bases, with 22 bases left in between. The length of the CDR3 is 14 residues. The CDR3 region has the DNA TGCAGTGCCCTTCCCGAGGACACCGCCCGGGAGCAGTACTTC. This translates into CSALPEDTAREQYF.

For this clonotype: A read error likely explains this, since a far larger clone differs by one base. V gene TRBV6-6 combines with J gene TRBJ1-5; D may be TRBD1 (6 bases). The CDR3 length is 15 residues. The germline V gene encodes CDR1 MNHNY and CDR2 SVGAGI (reference sequence). The CDR3 nucleotides read TGTACCAGCAGTGAAGGGGGGTTCCGCGGTCAGCCCCAGCATTTT. Amino acid sequence: CTSSEGGFRGQPQHF.

By share of the sample, this clonotype is medium-sized. The gene calls are TRBV27 and TRBJ2-5; 13 nucleotides agree with TRBD2. The ends lost 6 bases at V and 5 bases at J; junction bases unmatched: 3. Germline values: CDR1 MNHEY, CDR2 SMNVEV (reference sequence). This CDR3 is 14 amino acids long. CDR3 region: CASSTSGRGETQYF. DNA of the CDR3: TGTGCCAGCAGCACTAGCGGGAGGGGGGAGACCCAGTACTTC.

This clonotype was seen repeatedly, ten times or more. The rearrangement uses TRBV19 and TRBJ2-7; tentative D call: TRBD2 (6 bases). This CDR3 is built from 14 residues. V was shortened by 1 base and J by 2 bases, with 9 bases between the two germline ends. CDR1 LNHDA and CDR2 SQIVND come from the germline V gene (reference sequence). The CDR3 reads CASSIGGGTYEQYF. CDR3 coding DNA: TGTGCCAGTAGTATAGGTGGGGGGACCTACGAGCAGTACTTC.

This clonotype qualifies as medium-sized. This sequence joins TRBV19 and TRBJ2-1, with 8 positions matching TRBD1. Germline V gene data show CDR1 as LNHDA and CDR2 as SQIVND (reference sequence). The CDR3 totals 15 residues. The V gene end was trimmed by 4 bases and the J gene end by 3 bases; junction bases not matched to a gene: 5. In DNA form, the CDR3 reads TGTGCCAGTAGTACGGGACAGGTTTTCTACAATGAGCAGTTCTTC. It yields the protein CASSTGQVFYNEQFF.

This sequence joins TRBV12-3 or TRBV12-4 and TRBJ2-7, with 8 bases identical to TRBD2. V gave up 2 bases and J gave up 3 bases; unmatched junction bases: 6. The length of the CDR3 is 15 residues. In DNA form, the CDR3 reads TGTGCCAGCAGTTTAACGGGACTAGTAGGCTACGAGCAGTACTTC. Encoded protein: CASSLTGLVGYEQYF.

This clonotype was counted ten times or more. The rearrangement uses TRBV20-1 and TRBJ2-7, with 8 bases matching TRBD2. Per the germline V gene, CDR1 is DFQATT and CDR2 is SNEGSKA (reference sequence). V lost 6 bases and J lost 3; bases outside the gene matches: 7. The CDR3 has 13 residues. CDR3: CSATQAGVYEQYF. CDR3 coding DNA: TGCAGTGCCACCCAAGCGGGGGTCTACGAGCAGTACTTC.

The CDR3 coding sequence is TGTGCCAGCAGCTTGGGGATAGTGAATGAAAAACTGTTTTTT. Protein product: CASSLGIVNEKLFF. The V call is TRBV5-5, the J call TRBJ1-4; D is undetermined. Germline CDR1 reads SGHKS; CDR2 reads YYEKEE (reference sequence). Trimming pared 0 bases from V and 5 bases from J, leaving 8 bases between. This CDR3 is 14 amino acids long.

As for this clonotype: A much larger clonotype is one base distant, so this may be a read error. In DNA form, the CDR3 reads TGTGCCAGCAGCATACGGGACACGGGGCCCTACGAGCAGTACTTC. Encoded protein: CASSIRDTGPYEQYF. The chain joins TRBV5-6 to TRBJ2-7, with D possibly being TRBD1 (6 bases). Germline V gene lookup returns CDR1 SGHDT and CDR2 YYEEEE. V dropped 4 bases and J dropped 2 bases, with 16 bases sitting between them. The CDR3 is 15 residues long.

This clonotype ranks as medium-sized. The CDR3 sequence: CASSYRDSRNSPLHF. For the CDR3, the DNA is TGTGCCAGCAGTTACCGGGACAGTCGTAATTCACCCCTCCACTTT. This chain connects TRBV6-5 to TRBJ1-6; 7 bases match TRBD1. The germline gives CDR1 MNHEY, CDR2 SVGAGI. V shed 2 bases and J 6 bases; nucleotides not matched to a gene: 4. CDR3 size: 15 residues.